This is a list of T cell receptor beta chains from one sample in a study of technical replicates of blood from a few donors. Profiling relied on immunoSEQ multiplex PCR, and the TCRdb table lists in-frame clones only, not all of them. Of about 97,000 clones in the sample, about 96% are singletons; the top ten hold approximately 0.38%. The sequencing sample was made of T cells isolated from PBMCs. Receptor source: a human donor in good health. Each CDR3 is given with its conserved first and last residue. A D gene is named only where the DNA matches it firmly. Clone size, where shown, is once, few, many, or a class for clones that have expanded.

d_call	v_call	clone_size	j_call	cdr3_nt	cdr3_aa
TRBD1	TRBV29-1	-	TRBJ1-3	TGCAGCGTTGTCAGGGACAGCTCTGGAAACACCATATATTTT	CSVVRDSSGNTIYF
TRBD1	TRBV28	-	TRBJ1-2	TGTGCCAGCAGTTTCCGGGACAGGTCCTCCTATGGCTACACCTTC	CASSFRDRSSYGYTF
-	TRBV19	-	TRBJ1-1	TGTGCCAGTAGTGTGAGGGTGGGGACTGAAGCTTTCTTT	CASSVRVGTEAFF
TRBD1	TRBV2	-	TRBJ2-7	TGTGCCAGCGGGACATACAGGGGGTACGAGCAGTACTTC	CASGTYRGYEQYF
-	TRBV5-1	-	TRBJ1-5	TGCGCCAGCAGCTTATCAGGGTTGCAGCCCCAGCATTTT	CASSLSGLQPQHF
-	TRBV7-9	once	TRBJ1-2	TGTGCCAGCAGCGCGACCCCGGGGGGCTACACCTTC	CASSATPGGYTF
TRBD1	TRBV6-1	-	TRBJ2-7	TGTGCCAGCAGTGGACAGGGTGGGAGATACGAGCAGTACTTC	CASSGQGGRYEQYF
-	TRBV7-6	-	TRBJ2-3	TGTGCCAGCAGCTTGAGCCAAGACTTCACAGATACGCAGTATTTT	CASSLSQDFTDTQYF
-	TRBV30	-	TRBJ1-5	TGTGCCTGGAGTGTACGAGGAGATCAGCCCCAGCATTTT	CAWSVRGDQPQHF
-	TRBV9	-	TRBJ2-2	TGTGCCAGCAGCGCCTTAGCGCGAGTCACCGGGGAGCTGTTTTTT	CASSALARVTGELFF
-	TRBV30	-	TRBJ2-5	TGTGCCTGGAGTCAGCGGGTGGAGACCCAGTACTTC	CAWSQRVETQYF
-	TRBV6-5	-	TRBJ2-7	TGTGCCAGCAGTTACTCGCAGGGGACCTACGAGCAGTACTTC	CASSYSQGTYEQYF
-	TRBV28	-	TRBJ1-4	TGTGCCAGCACCGACCCAACAGGATCTCATGAAAAACTGTTTTTT	CASTDPTGSHEKLFF
TRBD1	TRBV7-2	-	TRBJ2-7	TGTGCCAGCAGCTTAAAGAAAGGACAGGGCGTATACGAGCAGTACTTC	CASSLKKGQGVYEQYF
TRBD1	TRBV6-1	-	TRBJ2-3	TGTGCCAGCAGGGAGGACAGGGGTCGAACAGATACGCAGTATTTT	CASREDRGRTDTQYF
-	TRBV27	-	TRBJ2-5	TGTGCCAGCAGTGACGGACAGTGGGGAACGGAGACCCAGTACTTC	CASSDGQWGTETQYF
TRBD2	TRBV9	-	TRBJ2-1	TGTGCCAGCAGCGTAGCGGCTAGCGGGAGGTATGAGCAGTTCTTC	CASSVAASGRYEQFF
TRBD1	TRBV14	-	TRBJ1-1	TGTGCCAGCAGTTTGGACAGGGGTGCAAAAACTGAAGCTTTCTTT	CASSLDRGAKTEAFF
-	TRBV9	-	TRBJ2-1	TGTGCCAGCAGCGTAGGAGGAGGGCGGAATGAGCAGTTCTTC	CASSVGGGRNEQFF
-	TRBV5-4	-	TRBJ2-1	TGTGCCAGCAGCAACGGGGACTTCTCCTACAATGAGCAGTTCTTC	CASSNGDFSYNEQFF
TRBD1	TRBV27	-	TRBJ2-7	TGTGCCAGCAGTTTAAGACCGACAGGGGCCGACTACGAGCAGTACTTC	CASSLRPTGADYEQYF
TRBD1	TRBV6-5	-	TRBJ2-7	TGTGCCAGCAGTTACTCAGGGGGCGCATCAGTCTACGAGCAGTACTTC	CASSYSGGASVYEQYF
TRBD1	TRBV6-5	-	TRBJ1-2	TGTGCCAGCAGTTACGCCCAGGGGGGTGGCTACACCTTC	CASSYAQGGGYTF
-	TRBV4-1	-	TRBJ2-1	TGCGCCAGCAGCCAACCCCCCCCGATAGGGACATACAATGAGCAGTTCTTC	CASSQPPPIGTYNEQFF